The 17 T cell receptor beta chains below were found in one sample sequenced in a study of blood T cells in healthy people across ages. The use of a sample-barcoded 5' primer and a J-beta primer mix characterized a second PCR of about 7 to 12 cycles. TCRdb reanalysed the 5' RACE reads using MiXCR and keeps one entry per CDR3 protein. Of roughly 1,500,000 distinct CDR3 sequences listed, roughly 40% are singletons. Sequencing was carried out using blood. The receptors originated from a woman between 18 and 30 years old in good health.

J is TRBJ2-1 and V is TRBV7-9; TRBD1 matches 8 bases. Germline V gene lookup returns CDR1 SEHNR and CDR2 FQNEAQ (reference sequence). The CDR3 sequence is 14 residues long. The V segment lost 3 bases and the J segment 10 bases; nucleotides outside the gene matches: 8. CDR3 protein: CASSFTGTGWEQFF. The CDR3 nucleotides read TGTGCCAGCAGCTTTACCGGGACAGGCTGGGAGCAGTTCTTC.

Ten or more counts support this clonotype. The CDR3 here is CSVGGGGYGYTF. The CDR3 DNA reads TGCAGCGTTGGAGGGGGGGGCTATGGCTACACCTTC. V and J are TRBV29-1 and TRBJ1-2, with a possible D match to TRBD1 (6 bases). This CDR3 contains 12 residues. Trimming cost V 4 bases and J 4 bases, with 10 bases left between them. Germline CDR1 and CDR2: SQVTM and ANQGSEA.

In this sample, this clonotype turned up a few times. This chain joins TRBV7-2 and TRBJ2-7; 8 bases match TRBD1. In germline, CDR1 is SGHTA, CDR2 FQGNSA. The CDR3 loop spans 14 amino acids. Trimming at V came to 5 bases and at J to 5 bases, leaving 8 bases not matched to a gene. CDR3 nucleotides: TGTGCCAGCAGCGCAGGACAGGGAAGGAACGAGCAGTACTTC. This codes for CASSAGQGRNEQYF.

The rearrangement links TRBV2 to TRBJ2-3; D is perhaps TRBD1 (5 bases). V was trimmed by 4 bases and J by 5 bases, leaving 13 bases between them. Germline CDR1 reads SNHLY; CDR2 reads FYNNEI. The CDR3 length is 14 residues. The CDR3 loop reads CASSAGFSRDTQYF. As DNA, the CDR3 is TGTGCCAGCAGTGCAGGGTTTAGCCGAGATACGCAGTATTTT.

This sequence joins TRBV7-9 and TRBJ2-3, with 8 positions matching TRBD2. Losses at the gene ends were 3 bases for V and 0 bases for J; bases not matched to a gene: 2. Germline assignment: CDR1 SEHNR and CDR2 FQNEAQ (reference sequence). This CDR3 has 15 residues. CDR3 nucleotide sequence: TGTGCCAGCAGCTTGGGACTAGAAAGCACAGATACGCAGTATTTT. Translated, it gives CASSLGLESTDTQYF.

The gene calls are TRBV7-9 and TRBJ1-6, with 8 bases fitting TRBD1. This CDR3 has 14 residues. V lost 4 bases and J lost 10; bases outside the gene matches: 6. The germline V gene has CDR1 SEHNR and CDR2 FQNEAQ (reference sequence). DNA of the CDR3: TGTGCCAGCAGCTCCATGACAGGGGAATCACCCCTCCACTTT. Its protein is CASSSMTGESPLHF.

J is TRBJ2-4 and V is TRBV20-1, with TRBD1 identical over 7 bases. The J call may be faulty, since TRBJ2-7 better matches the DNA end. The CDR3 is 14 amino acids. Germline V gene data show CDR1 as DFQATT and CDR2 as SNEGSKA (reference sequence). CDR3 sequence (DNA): TGCAGTGGCAGTACAGGGGCGACCCCCTACGAGCAGTACTTC. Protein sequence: CSGSTGATPYEQYF.

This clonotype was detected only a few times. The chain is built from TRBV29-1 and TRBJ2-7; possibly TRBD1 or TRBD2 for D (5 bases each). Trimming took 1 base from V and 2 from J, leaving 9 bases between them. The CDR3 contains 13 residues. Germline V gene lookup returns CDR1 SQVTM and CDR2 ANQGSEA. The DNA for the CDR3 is TGCAGCGTTGAAGGGGACGCTCCCTACGAGCAGTACTTC. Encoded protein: CSVEGDAPYEQYF.

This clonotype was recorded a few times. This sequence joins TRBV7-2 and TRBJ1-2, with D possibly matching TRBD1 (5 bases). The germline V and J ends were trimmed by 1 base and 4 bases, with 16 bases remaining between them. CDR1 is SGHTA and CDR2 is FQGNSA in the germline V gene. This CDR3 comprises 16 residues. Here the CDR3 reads CASSLGFKTELYGYTF. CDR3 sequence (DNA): TGTGCCAGCAGCTTAGGATTCAAGACAGAACTCTATGGCTACACCTTC. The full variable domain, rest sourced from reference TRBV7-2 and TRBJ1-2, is GAGVSQSPSNKVTEKGKDVELRCDPISGHTALYWYRQSLGQGLEFLIYFQGNSAPDKSGLPSDRFSAERTGGSVSTLTIQRTQQEDSAVYLCASSLGFKTELYGYTFGSGTRLTVV.

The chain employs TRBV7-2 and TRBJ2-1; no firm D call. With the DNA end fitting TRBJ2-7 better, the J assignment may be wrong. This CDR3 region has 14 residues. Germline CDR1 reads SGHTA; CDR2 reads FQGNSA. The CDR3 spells CASSLGVSYNEQYF. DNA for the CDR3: TGTGCCAGCAGCTTAGGGGTTTCCTACAATGAGCAGTACTTC.

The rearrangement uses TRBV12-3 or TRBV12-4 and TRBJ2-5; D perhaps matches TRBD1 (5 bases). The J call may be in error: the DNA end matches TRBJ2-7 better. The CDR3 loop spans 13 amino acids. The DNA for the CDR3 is TGTGCCAGCAGTGTCAGGGCCGCCAACGAGCAGTACTTC. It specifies CASSVRAANEQYF.

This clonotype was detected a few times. As DNA, the CDR3 is TGTGCCAGCAGCTTAGCGGGACTAGCGGGAGTGGACGAGCAGTACTTC. Translating gives CASSLAGLAGVDEQYF. This sequence joins TRBV7-6 and TRBJ2-7; TRBD2 matches at 14 bases. The V segment lost 0 bases and the J segment 5 bases; nucleotides outside the gene matches: 3. Looked up from germline, CDR1 is SGHVS and CDR2 is FNYEAQ. The length of the CDR3 is 16 residues.

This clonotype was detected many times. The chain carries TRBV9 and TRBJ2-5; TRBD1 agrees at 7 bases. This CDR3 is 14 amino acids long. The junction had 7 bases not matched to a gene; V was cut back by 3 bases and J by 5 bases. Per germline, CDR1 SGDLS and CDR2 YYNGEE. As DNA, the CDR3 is TGTGCCAGCAGCGGGTTGGGACAGATGGAGACCCAGTACTTC. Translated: CASSGLGQMETQYF.

CDR3 sequence (DNA): TGTGCCAGCAGCGAATCAGGGGTAGTATGGAGATTGGCCAATCAGCCCCAGCATTTT. This gives the protein CASSESGVVWRLANQPQHF. The chain combines TRBV28 with TRBJ1-5, with D possibly being TRBD1 (6 bases). CDR1 is MDHEN, CDR2 SYDVKM, per germline. The CDR3 runs to 19 residues. V was trimmed by 6 bases and J by 3 bases, leaving 27 bases between them.

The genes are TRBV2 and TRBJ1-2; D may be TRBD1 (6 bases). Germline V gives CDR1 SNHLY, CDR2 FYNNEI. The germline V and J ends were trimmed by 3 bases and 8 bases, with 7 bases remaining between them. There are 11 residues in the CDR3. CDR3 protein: CASSEGAGYTF. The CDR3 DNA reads TGTGCCAGCAGTGAGGGGGCCGGCTACACCTTC. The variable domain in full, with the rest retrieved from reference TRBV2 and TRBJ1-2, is EPEVTQTPSHQVTQMGQEVILRCVPISNHLYFYWYRQILGQKVEFLVSFYNNEISEKSEIFDDQFSVERPDGSNFTLKIRSTKLEDSAMYFCASSEGAGYTFGSGTRLTVV.

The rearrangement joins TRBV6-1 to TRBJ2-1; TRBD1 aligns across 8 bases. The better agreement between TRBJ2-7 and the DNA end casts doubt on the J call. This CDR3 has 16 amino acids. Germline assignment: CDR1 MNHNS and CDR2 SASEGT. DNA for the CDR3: TGTGCCAGCAGTAAGGGACAGGATAGCTCCTACAATGAGCAGTACTTC. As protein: CASSKGQDSSYNEQYF.

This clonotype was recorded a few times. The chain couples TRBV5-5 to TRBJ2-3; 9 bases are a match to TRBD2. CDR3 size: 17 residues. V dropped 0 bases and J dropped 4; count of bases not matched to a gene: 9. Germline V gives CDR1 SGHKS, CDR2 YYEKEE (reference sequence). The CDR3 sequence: CASSLEAAGGFPDTQYF. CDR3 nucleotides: TGTGCCAGCAGCTTGGAGGCAGCGGGAGGTTTTCCAGATACGCAGTATTTT.